This paragraph covers one TCR beta chain sequence. These data originate in a study of blood T cell repertoires in COVID-19. V lost 0 bases and J lost 3, with 15 bases in between. This CDR3 is built from 15 residues. The germline V gene encodes CDR1 GTSNPN and CDR2 SVGIG (reference sequence). The repertoire was sequenced with immunoSEQ multiplex PCR; TCRdb's copy has only in-frame clones and lacks some. The sample contains approximately 340,000 clones, more than 85% of which appear only once. The sequence was obtained from a woman aged 40-49 years who had been exposed to COVID-19. The gene calls are TRBV30 and TRBJ2-7, with a possible D match to TRBD2 (5 bases). The sequenced sample was PBMCs or T cells enriched from blood (not recorded which). CDR3 sequence reads: CAWSVRGLALYEQYF. CDR3 DNA: TGTGCCTGGAGTGTACGGGGTTTGGCCCTCTACGAGCAGTACTTC. The whole variable domain, remainder taken from reference TRBV30 and TRBJ2-7, is SQTIHQWPATLVQPVGSPLSLECTVEGTSNPNLYWYRQAAGRGLQLLFYSVGIGQISSEVPQNLSASRPQDRQFILSSKKLLLSDSGFYLCAWSVRGLALYEQYFGPGTRLTVT.